Each of the 7 T cell receptor beta chains below was sequenced from the same sample in a study of T cells in localized non-small cell lung cancer. The table came from immunoSEQ multiplex PCR; TCRdb's copy has only in-frame clones and leaves some out. The sample consists of approximately 5,300 clones, around a third of them appearing once. Source: lung tumor tissue, taken before any cancer treatment. The receptors were gathered from a male donor aged 60 or older with stage III lung adenocarcinoma.

The CDR3 is CASSLDRGSETQYF. Here the CDR3 DNA reads TGTGCCAGCAGCTTAGACAGGGGCTCAGAGACCCAGTACTTC. The chain joins TRBV7-5 to TRBJ2-5; the DNA was not used to check the table's D call, TRBD1. TRBV7-5 is a pseudogene locus. The CDR3 has 14 amino acids.

This clone turned up a few times. J is TRBJ1-1 and V is TRBV11-3; TRBD1 aligns across 9 bases. The length of the CDR3 is 15 residues. The trim removed 7 bases at V and 3 bases at J, leaving 9 bases unmatched. Germline V gene sequence: CDR1 SGHNT, CDR2 YENEEA. As DNA, the CDR3 is TGTGCCAGCAACTCCCCCGGGACAGGGTACACTGAAGCTTTCTTT. Its protein product is CASNSPGTGYTEAFF.

This clone has more than one count but fewer than ten. The chain carries TRBV6-7 and TRBJ1-1; no reliable D call. TRBV6-7 is recorded as an ORF, its role being uncertain. The CDR3 is 11 amino acids. V lost 6 bases and J 8 bases, leaving 10 bases between the germline ends. The CDR3 nucleotides are TGTGCCAGCAGAGAATGGCGGGAAGCTTTCTTT. Translating it yields CASREWREAFF.

This chain connects TRBV28 to TRBJ2-5; TRBD2 agrees at 10 bases. V was pared by 4 bases and J by 5 bases, with 4 bases of the junction left unmatched. CDR3 length equals 14 residues. From germline, CDR1 is MDHEN and CDR2 SYDVKM. The CDR3: CASSSLAGVETQYF. CDR3 DNA sequence: TGTGCCAGCAGTTCGCTAGCGGGAGTTGAGACCCAGTACTTC.

The chain has TRBV30 and TRBJ1-4; D ambiguous. The CDR3 is 14 amino acids. Trimming took 0 bases from V and 10 from J, leaving 15 bases between them. Germline-derived CDR1 and CDR2 are GTSNPN and SVGIG (reference sequence). The CDR3: CAWSVNENARKLFF. The CDR3 DNA reads TGTGCCTGGAGTGTAAACGAAAATGCAAGAAAACTGTTTTTT.

Concerning this clone itself: Mismatch with germline at one junction end may stem from a read error. The CDR3 is CASTLVGQGAITEAFF. The CDR3 DNA sequence: TGTGCCAGCACTTTAGTCGGACAGGGGGCGATCACTGAAGCTTTCTTT. This chain uses TRBV28 with TRBJ1-1; 11 nucleotides agree with TRBD1. This CDR3 region has 16 residues. CDR1 MDHEN and CDR2 SYDVKM come from the germline V gene.

V and J are TRBV10-3 and TRBJ2-6; maybe TRBD1 (6 bases). From germline, CDR1 is ENHRY and CDR2 SYGVKD. CDR3 length: 21 amino acids. V shed 3 bases and J shed 0 bases, with 24 bases lying between them. CDR3 protein: CAISDLEKGKGEGSGANVLTF. CDR3 in DNA: TGTGCCATCAGTGACCTAGAGAAGGGAAAGGGGGAAGGCTCTGGGGCCAACGTCCTGACTTTC.